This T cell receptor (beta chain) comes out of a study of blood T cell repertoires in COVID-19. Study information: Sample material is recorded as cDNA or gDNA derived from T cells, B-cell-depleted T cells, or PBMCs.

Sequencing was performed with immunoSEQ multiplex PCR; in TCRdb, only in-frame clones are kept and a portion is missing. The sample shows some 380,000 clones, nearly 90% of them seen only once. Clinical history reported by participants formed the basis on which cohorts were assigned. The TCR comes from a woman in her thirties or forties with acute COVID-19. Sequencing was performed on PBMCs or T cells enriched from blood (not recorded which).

CDR3 DNA: TGCAGCGCTATCCGGACAGCCTCGGGTTCTGGAAACACCATATATTTT. Amino acids: CSAIRTASGSGNTIYF. The rearrangement links TRBV29-1 to TRBJ1-3; weak D call: TRBD1 (6 bases). The CDR3 extends over 16 amino acids. V lost 7 bases to trimming and J lost 1 base, with 20 bases between them. Looked up from germline, CDR1 is SQVTM and CDR2 is ANQGSEA. The full variable domain, rest sourced from reference TRBV29-1 and TRBJ1-3, is SAVISQKPSRDICQRGTSLTIQCQVDSQVTMMFWYRQQPGQSLTLIATANQGSEATYESGFVIDKFPISRPNLTFSTLTVSNMSPEDSSIYLCSAIRTASGSGNTIYFGEGSWLTVV.